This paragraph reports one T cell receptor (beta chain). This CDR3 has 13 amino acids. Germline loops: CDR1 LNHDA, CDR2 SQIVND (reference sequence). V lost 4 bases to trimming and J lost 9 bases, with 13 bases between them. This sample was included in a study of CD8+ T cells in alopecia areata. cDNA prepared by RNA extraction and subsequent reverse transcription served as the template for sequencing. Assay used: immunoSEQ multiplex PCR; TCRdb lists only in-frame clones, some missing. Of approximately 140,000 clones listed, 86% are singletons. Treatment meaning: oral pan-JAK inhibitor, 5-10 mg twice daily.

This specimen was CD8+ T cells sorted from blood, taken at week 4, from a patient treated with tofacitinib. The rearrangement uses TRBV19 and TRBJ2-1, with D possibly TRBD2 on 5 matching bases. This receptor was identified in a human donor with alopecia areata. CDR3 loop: CASSSPRVGEQFF. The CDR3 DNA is TGTGCCAGTAGTAGCCCGCGGGTTGGTGAGCAGTTCTTC. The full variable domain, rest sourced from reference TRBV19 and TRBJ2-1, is DGGITQSPKYLFRKEGQNVTLSCEQNLNHDAMYWYRQDPGQGLRLIYYSQIVNDFQKGDIAEGYSVSREKKESFPLTVTSAQKNPTAFYLCASSSPRVGEQFFGPGTRLTVL.